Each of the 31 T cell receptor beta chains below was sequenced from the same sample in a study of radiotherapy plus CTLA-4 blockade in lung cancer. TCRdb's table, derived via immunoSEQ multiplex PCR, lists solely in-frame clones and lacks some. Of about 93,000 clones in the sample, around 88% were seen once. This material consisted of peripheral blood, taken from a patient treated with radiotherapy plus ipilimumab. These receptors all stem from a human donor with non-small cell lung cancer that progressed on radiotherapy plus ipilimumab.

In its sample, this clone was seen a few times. CDR3 in amino acids: CASSLWTSGRYEQYF. CDR3 bases: TGTGCCAGCAGCCTATGGACTAGCGGGAGATACGAGCAGTACTTC. The chain carries TRBV7-9 and TRBJ2-7; 13 bases align to TRBD2. Germline V gene lookup returns CDR1 SEHNR and CDR2 FQNEAQ (reference sequence). The length of the CDR3 is 15 residues. V lost 5 bases to trimming and J lost 4 bases; unmatched junction nucleotides: 5.

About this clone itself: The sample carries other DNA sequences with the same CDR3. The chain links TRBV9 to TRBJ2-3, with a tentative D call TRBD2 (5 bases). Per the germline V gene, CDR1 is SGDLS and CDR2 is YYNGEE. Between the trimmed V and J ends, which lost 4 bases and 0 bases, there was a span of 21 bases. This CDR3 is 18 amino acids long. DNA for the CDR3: TGTGCCAGCAGCCATAGTCCCGCCGGCGGGCTTAGCACAGATACGCAGTATTTT. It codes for CASSHSPAGGLSTDTQYF.

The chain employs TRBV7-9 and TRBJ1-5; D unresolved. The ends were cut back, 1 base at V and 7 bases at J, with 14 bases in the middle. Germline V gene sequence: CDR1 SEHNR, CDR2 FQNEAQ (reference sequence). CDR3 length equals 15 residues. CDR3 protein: CASSLGSGREQPQHF. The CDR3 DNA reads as TGTGCCAGCAGCTTAGGATCGGGTAGAGAACAGCCCCAGCATTTT.

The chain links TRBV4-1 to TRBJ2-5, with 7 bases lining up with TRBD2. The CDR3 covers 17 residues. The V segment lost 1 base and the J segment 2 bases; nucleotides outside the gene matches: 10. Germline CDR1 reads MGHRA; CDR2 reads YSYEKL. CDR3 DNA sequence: TGCGCCAGCAGCCAAGCCTGGACTCCGGGACTACAAGAGACCCAGTACTTC. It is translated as CASSQAWTPGLQETQYF.

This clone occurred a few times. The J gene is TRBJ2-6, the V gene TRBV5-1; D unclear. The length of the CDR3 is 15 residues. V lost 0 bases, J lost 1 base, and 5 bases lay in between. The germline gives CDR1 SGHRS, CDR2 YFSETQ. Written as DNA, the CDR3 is TGCGCCAGCAGCTTGGGGGGTTCTGGGGCCAACGTCCTGACTTTC. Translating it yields CASSLGGSGANVLTF.

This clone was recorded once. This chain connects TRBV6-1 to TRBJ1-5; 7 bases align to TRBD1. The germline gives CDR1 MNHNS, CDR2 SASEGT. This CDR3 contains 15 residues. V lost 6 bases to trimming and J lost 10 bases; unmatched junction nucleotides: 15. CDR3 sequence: CASSPGTAGREPQHF. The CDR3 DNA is TGTGCCAGCAGCCCCGGGACAGCAGGCCGTGAACCCCAGCATTTT.

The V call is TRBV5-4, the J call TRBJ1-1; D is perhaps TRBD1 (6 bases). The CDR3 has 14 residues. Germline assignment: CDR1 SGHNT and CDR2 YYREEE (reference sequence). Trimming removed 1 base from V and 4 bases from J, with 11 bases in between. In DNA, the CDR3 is TGTGCCAGCAGCTTGACAGGGTTGAGCACTGAAGCTTTCTTT. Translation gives CASSLTGLSTEAFF.

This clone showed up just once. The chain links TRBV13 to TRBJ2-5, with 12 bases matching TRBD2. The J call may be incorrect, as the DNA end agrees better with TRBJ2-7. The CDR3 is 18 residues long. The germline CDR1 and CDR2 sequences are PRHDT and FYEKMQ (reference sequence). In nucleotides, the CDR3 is TGTGCCAGCAGCTCTTACGCCGGGACTAGCGGGTACTCCTACGAGCAGTACTTC. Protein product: CASSSYAGTSGYSYEQYF.

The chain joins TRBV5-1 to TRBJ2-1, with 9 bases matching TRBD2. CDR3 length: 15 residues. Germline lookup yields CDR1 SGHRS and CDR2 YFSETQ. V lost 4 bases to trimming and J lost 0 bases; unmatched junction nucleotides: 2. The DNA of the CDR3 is TGCGCCAGCAGCATTAGCGGGAGCTCCTACAATGAGCAGTTCTTC. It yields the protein CASSISGSSYNEQFF.

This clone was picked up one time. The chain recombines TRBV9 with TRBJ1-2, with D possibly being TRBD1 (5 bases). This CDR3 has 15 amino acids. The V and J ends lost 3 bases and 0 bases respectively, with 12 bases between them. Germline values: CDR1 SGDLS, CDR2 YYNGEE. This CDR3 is CASSAQGAANYGYTF. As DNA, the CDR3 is TGTGCCAGCAGCGCCCAGGGAGCAGCTAACTATGGCTACACCTTC. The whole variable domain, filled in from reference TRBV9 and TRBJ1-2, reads DSGVTQTPKHLITATGQRVTLRCSPRSGDLSVYWYQQSLDQGLQFLIQYYNGEERAKGNILERFSAQQFPDLHSELNLSSLELGDSALYFCASSAQGAANYGYTFGSGTRLTVV.

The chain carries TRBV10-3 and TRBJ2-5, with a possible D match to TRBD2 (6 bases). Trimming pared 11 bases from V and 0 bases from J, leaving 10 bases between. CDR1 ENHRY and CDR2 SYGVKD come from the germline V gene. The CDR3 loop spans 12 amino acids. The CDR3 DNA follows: TGTGCCGTGCGCGGGGACCAAGAGACCCAGTACTTC. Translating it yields CAVRGDQETQYF.

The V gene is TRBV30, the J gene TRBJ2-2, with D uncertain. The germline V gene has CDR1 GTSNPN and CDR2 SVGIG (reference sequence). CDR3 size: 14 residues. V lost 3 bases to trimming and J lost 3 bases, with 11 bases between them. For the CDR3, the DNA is TGTGCCTGGAGAAGGAGTTTGGACACCGGGGAGCTGTTTTTT. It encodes CAWRRSLDTGELFF. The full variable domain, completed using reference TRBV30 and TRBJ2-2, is SQTIHQWPATLVQPVGSPLSLECTVEGTSNPNLYWYRQAAGRGLQLLFYSVGIGQISSEVPQNLSASRPQDRQFILSSKKLLLSDSGFYLCAWRRSLDTGELFFGEGSRLTVL.

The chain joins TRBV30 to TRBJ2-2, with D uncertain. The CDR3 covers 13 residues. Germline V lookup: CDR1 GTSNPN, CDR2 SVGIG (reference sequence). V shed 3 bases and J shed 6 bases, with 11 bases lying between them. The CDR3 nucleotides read TGTGCCTGGAGCCGGCAACCGGCCGGGGAGCTGTTTTTT. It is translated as CAWSRQPAGELFF.

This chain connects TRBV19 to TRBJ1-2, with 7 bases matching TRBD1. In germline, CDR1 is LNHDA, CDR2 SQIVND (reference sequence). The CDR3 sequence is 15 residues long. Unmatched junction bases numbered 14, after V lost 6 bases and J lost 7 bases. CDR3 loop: CASRKPGQRIGGYTF. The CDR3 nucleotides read TGTGCCAGTAGGAAGCCGGGACAGCGTATCGGTGGCTACACCTTC. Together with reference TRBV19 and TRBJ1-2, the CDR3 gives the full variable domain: DGGITQSPKYLFRKEGQNVTLSCEQNLNHDAMYWYRQDPGQGLRLIYYSQIVNDFQKGDIAEGYSVSREKKESFPLTVTSAQKNPTAFYLCASRKPGQRIGGYTFGSGTRLTVV.

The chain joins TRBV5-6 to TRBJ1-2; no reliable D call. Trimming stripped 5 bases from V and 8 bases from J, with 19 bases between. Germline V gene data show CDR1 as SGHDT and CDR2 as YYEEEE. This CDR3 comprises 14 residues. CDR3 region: CASRWGDRASGYTF. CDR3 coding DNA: TGTGCCAGCAGGTGGGGAGACCGGGCTTCGGGCTACACCTTC.

The CDR3 loop reads CASKPAGASYGYTF. As DNA, the CDR3 is TGTGCCAGCAAACCCGCGGGGGCGAGCTATGGCTACACCTTC. The rearrangement joins TRBV11-2 to TRBJ1-2, with D perhaps matching TRBD1 (6 bases). The CDR3 consists of 14 residues. The ends were cut back, 7 bases at V and 4 bases at J, with 16 bases in the middle. The germline gives CDR1 SGHAT, CDR2 FQNNGV. Together with reference TRBV11-2 and TRBJ1-2, the CDR3 gives the full variable domain: EAGVAQSPRYKIIEKRQSVAFWCNPISGHATLYWYQQILGQGPKLLIQFQNNGVVDDSQLPKDRFSAERLKGVDSTLKIQPAKLEDSAVYLCASKPAGASYGYTFGSGTRLTVV.

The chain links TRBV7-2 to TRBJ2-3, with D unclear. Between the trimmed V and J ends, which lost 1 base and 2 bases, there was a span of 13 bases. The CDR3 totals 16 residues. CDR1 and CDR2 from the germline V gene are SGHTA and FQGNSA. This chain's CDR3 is CASSLGVSMNTDTQYF. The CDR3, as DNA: TGTGCCAGCAGCTTAGGCGTTAGTATGAACACAGATACGCAGTATTTT.

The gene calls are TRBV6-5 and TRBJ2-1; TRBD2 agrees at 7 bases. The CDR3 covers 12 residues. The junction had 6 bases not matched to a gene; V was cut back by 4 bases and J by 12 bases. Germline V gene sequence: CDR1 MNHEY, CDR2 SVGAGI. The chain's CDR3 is CASSSPPGGQFF. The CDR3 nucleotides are TGTGCCAGCAGTTCCCCCCCGGGGGGGCAGTTCTTC.

CDR3 sequence reads: CASSFKTVNTEAFF. CDR3 DNA sequence: TGTGCCAGCAGTTTTAAAACAGTGAACACTGAAGCTTTCTTT. This rearrangement joins TRBV2 to TRBJ1-1; unclear D gene. V was clipped by 5 bases and J by 0 bases, with 10 bases between them. The CDR3 has 14 amino acids. CDR1 and CDR2 (germline): SNHLY, FYNNEI.

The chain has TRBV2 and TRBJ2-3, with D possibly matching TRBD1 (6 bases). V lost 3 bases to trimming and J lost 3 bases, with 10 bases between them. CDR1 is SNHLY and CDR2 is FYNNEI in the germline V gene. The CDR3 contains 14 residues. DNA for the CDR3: TGTGCCAGCAGTGAGGGGGCCTTTACAGATACGCAGTATTTT. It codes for CASSEGAFTDTQYF.

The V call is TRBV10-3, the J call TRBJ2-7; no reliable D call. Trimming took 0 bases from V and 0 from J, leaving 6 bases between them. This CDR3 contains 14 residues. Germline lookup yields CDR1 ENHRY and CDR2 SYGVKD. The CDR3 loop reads CAISESLSSYEQYF. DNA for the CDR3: TGTGCCATCAGTGAGTCCCTTAGCTCCTACGAGCAGTACTTC.

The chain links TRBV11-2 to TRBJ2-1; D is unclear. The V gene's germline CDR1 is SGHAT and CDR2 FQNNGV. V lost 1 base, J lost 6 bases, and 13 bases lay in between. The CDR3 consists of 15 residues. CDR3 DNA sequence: TGTGCCAGCAGCTTAGCCCGCGCAACCACCAATGAGCAGTTCTTC. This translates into CASSLARATTNEQFF.

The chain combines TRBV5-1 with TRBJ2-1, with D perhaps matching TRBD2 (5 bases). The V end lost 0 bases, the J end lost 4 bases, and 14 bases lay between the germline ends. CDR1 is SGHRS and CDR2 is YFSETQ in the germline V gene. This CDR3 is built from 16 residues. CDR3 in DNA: TGCGCCAGCAGCTTGGCTCTAGCAGCCGATTACAATGAGCAGTTCTTC. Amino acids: CASSLALAADYNEQFF.

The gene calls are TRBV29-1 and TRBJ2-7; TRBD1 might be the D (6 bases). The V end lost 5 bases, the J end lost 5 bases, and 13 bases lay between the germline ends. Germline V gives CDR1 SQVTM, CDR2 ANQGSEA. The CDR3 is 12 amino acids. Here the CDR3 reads CSVIGQRDEQYF. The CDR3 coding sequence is TGCAGCGTTATCGGACAGAGGGACGAGCAGTACTTC.

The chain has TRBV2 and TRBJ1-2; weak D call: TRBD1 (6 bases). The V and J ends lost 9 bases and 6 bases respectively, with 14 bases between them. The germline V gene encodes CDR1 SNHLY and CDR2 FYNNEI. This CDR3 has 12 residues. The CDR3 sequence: CASRQALHGYTF. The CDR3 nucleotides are TGTGCCAGTCGACAGGCATTGCATGGCTACACCTTC.

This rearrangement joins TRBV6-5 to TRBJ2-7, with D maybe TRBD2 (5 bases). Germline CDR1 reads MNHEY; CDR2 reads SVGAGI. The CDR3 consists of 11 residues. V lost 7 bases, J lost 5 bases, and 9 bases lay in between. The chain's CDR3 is CASKFGNEQYF. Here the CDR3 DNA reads TGTGCCAGCAAGTTCGGGAACGAGCAGTACTTC.

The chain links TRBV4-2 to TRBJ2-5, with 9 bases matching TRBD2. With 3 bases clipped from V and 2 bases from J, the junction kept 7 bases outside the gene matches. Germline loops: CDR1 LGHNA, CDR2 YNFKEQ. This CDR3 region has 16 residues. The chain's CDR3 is CASSQASGTTQETQYF. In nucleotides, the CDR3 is TGTGCCAGCAGCCAGGCTAGCGGGACAACTCAAGAGACCCAGTACTTC.

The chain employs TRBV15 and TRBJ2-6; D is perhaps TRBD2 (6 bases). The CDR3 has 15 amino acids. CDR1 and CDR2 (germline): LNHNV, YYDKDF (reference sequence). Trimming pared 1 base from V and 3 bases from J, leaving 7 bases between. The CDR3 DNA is TGTGCCACCAGCAGAGGGAGGGGTGGGGCCAACGTCCTGACTTTC. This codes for CATSRGRGGANVLTF.

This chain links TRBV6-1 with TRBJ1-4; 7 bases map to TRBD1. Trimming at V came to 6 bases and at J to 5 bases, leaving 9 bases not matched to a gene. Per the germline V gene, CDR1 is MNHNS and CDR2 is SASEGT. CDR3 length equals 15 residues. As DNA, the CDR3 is TGTGCCAGCAGGGCGACAGGGCATCCAAATGAAAAACTGTTTTTT. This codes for CASRATGHPNEKLFF.

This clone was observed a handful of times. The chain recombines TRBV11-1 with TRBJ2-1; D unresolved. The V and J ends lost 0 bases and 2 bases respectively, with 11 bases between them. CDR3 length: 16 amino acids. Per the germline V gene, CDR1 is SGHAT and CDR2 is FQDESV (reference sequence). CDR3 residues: CASSLAWLGTYNEQFF. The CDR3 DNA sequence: TGTGCCAGCAGCTTAGCGTGGCTAGGAACCTACAATGAGCAGTTCTTC. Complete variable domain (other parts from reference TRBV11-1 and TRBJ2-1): EAEVAQSPRYKITEKSQAVAFWCDPISGHATLYWYRQILGQGPELLVQFQDESVVDDSQLPKDRFSAERLKGVDSTLKIQPAELGDSAMYLCASSLAWLGTYNEQFFGPGTRLTVL.

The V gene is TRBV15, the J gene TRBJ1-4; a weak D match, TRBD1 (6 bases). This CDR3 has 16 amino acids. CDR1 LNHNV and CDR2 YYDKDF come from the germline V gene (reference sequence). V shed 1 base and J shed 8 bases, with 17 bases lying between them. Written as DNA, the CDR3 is TGTGCCACCAGCAGAGGGGGAACAGGGTATGGCGAAAAACTGTTTTTT. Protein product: CATSRGGTGYGEKLFF.